These 19 T cell receptor beta chains were sequenced from one sample in a study of T cells in Graves' hyperthyroidism and ophthalmopathy. TCR beta CDR3 regions were amplified from RNA transcripts. First-round RT-PCR targeting the TCR CDR3 was performed with the HTBI primer set. TCRdb analysed the multiplex PCR reads with MiXCR anew, one entry per CDR3 protein. The repertoire holds around 290,000 distinct CDR3 sequences, roughly 13% seen once, with 7.9% in the top ten. What was sequenced was blood. The receptors originated from a woman aged 40 to 50 with Graves' hyperthyroidism.

A remark on this clonotype: With a much larger clone just one base away, this may be a read error. V and J are TRBV6-2 or TRBV6-3 and TRBJ2-7; TRBD1 matches 7 bases. The germline V gene has CDR1 MNHEY and CDR2 SVGEGT. The CDR3 extends over 13 amino acids. V shed 1 base, J shed 6 bases, and the junction held 3 bases outside the gene matches. CDR3: CASSYLTGSEQYF. The CDR3 region has the DNA TGTGCCAGCAGTTACTTGACAGGGAGCGAGCAGTACTTC.

Many counts were recorded for this clonotype. One end of the junction is discordant with germline, which a read error may explain. This chain uses TRBV9 with TRBJ2-2; TRBD2 is a possible D gene (6 bases). The CDR3 contains 14 residues. CDR1 is SGDLS and CDR2 is YYNGEE in the germline V gene. The CDR3 sequence: CASSVEPGRGELFF. Written as DNA, the CDR3 is TGTGCCAGCAGCGTAGAGCCCGGGCGCGGGGAACTGTTTTTT. The full variable domain, completed using reference TRBV9 and TRBJ2-2, is DSGVTQTPKHLITATGQRVTLRCSPRSGDLSVYWYQQSLDQGLQFLIQYYNGEERAKGNILERFSAQQFPDLHSELNLSSLELGDSALYFCASSVEPGRGELFFGEGSRLTVL.

This clonotype has at least ten counts. V and J are TRBV27 and TRBJ2-7; D is undetermined. The CDR3 runs 14 residues. The V and J ends lost 1 base and 2 bases respectively, with 9 bases between them. The V gene's germline CDR1 is MNHEY and CDR2 SMNVEV (reference sequence). The CDR3 DNA reads TGTGCCAGCAGTTTATTAGCATCGGCCTACGAGCAGTACTTC. Amino acid sequence: CASSLLASAYEQYF.

This clonotype was seen many times. The chain combines TRBV20-1 with TRBJ1-1, with a weak D call TRBD1 (5 bases). V lost 0 bases and J 4 bases, leaving 12 bases between the germline ends. This CDR3 contains 14 residues. Germline assignment: CDR1 DFQATT and CDR2 SNEGSKA (reference sequence). The CDR3 spells CSAREGVRGTEAFF. The CDR3 DNA follows: TGCAGTGCTAGAGAGGGGGTCCGTGGCACTGAAGCTTTCTTT.

The table lists this clonotype with many counts. The J gene is TRBJ1-1, the V gene TRBV6-1; weak D call: TRBD1 (5 bases). Trimming left V 8 bases short and J 5 bases short, with 15 bases between. Looked up from germline, CDR1 is MNHNS and CDR2 is SASEGT. The CDR3 totals 13 residues. The CDR3 nucleotides read TGTGCCAGCGTCACGGGGGGTACTACTGAAGCTTTCTTT. Translating it yields CASVTGGTTEAFF.

This clonotype occurred many times. V usage is TRBV11-2 and J usage is TRBJ1-1; D not resolved. The CDR3 length is 13 residues. The germline V gene encodes CDR1 SGHAT and CDR2 FQNNGV. Trimming took off 6 bases at V and 11 bases at J, with 19 bases between the two ends. CDR3 residues: CASRASVSGEAFF. CDR3 sequence (DNA): TGTGCCAGCAGGGCATCAGTTTCTGGGGAGGCTTTCTTT.

This clonotype has just a few counts. The chain combines TRBV27 with TRBJ1-4, with TRBD1 as a possible D gene (5 bases). Germline V gene lookup returns CDR1 MNHEY and CDR2 SMNVEV (reference sequence). The CDR3 covers 16 residues. V lost 2 bases and J lost 0, with 10 bases in between. The CDR3 sequence is CASSLEGRSTNEKLFF. CDR3 sequence (DNA): TGTGCCAGCAGTTTAGAGGGACGGTCAACTAATGAAAAACTGTTTTTT. Full variable domain (missing parts from reference TRBV27 and TRBJ1-4): EAQVTQNPRYLITVTGKKLTVTCSQNMNHEYMSWYRQDPGLGLRQIYYSMNVEVTDKGDVPEGYKVSRKEKRNFPLILESPSPNQTSLYFCASSLEGRSTNEKLFFGSGTQLSVL.

This clonotype was counted a few times. A much larger clone differs from this one at a single base, so this may be a read error. The rearrangement joins TRBV3-1 to TRBJ2-7, with TRBD1 as a possible D gene (5 bases). Germline CDR1 is LGHDT and CDR2 is YNNKEL (reference sequence). The CDR3 runs 14 residues. Trimming stripped 4 bases from V and 3 bases from J, with 13 bases between. In DNA form, the CDR3 reads TGTGCCAGCAGCCCGGACACCTCAAACTACGAGCAGTACTTC. It codes for CASSPDTSNYEQYF.

The chain has TRBV19 and TRBJ1-4; 8 positions agree with TRBD1. The CDR3 is 18 residues long. Germline V gene sequence: CDR1 LNHDA, CDR2 SQIVND (reference sequence). Trimming took 5 bases from V and 0 from J; bases not matched to a gene: 11. In DNA, the CDR3 is TGTGCCAGTAGTTTGGGGGGGACAGGTCATGCAACTAATGAAAAACTGTTTTTT. It encodes CASSLGGTGHATNEKLFF.

For this clonotype: A single base separates this from a much larger clone, so it may be a read error. The V call is TRBV28, the J call TRBJ1-4; maybe TRBD1 (5 bases). This CDR3 contains 15 residues. In germline, CDR1 is MDHEN, CDR2 SYDVKM. The DNA for the CDR3 is TGTGCCAGCGGTTTTGGCGGGACGGGGAATGAAAAACTGTTTTTT. Amino acids: CASGFGGTGNEKLFF.

This clonotype has a count of ten or more. V is TRBV28 and J is TRBJ1-2, with a possible D match to TRBD1 (6 bases). Between the trimmed V and J ends, which lost 1 base and 4 bases, there was a span of 10 bases. The germline CDR1 and CDR2 sequences are MDHEN and SYDVKM. The CDR3 totals 14 residues. The CDR3 DNA sequence: TGTGCCAGCAGTTTATCGGGGGCTGGCTATGGCTACACCTTC. This encodes CASSLSGAGYGYTF.

The chain uses TRBV6-1 and TRBJ2-7, with no clear D. The ends were cut back, 7 bases at V and 0 bases at J, with 7 bases in the middle. The CDR3 totals 12 residues. Germline values: CDR1 MNHNS, CDR2 SASEGT. This CDR3 is CASTSYSYEQYF. The CDR3 region has the DNA TGTGCCAGCACGAGTTACTCCTACGAGCAGTACTTC.

This clonotype was counted many times. V usage is TRBV11-2 and J usage is TRBJ2-2; D unclear. The V and J ends lost 5 bases and 2 bases respectively, with 15 bases between them. This CDR3 contains 16 residues. CDR1 SGHAT and CDR2 FQNNGV come from the germline V gene. CDR3 bases: TGTGCCAGCAGCCCCTCGGCAGGTAGAAACACCGGGGAGCTGTTTTTT. This codes for CASSPSAGRNTGELFF. Full variable domain (missing parts from reference TRBV11-2 and TRBJ2-2): EAGVAQSPRYKIIEKRQSVAFWCNPISGHATLYWYQQILGQGPKLLIQFQNNGVVDDSQLPKDRFSAERLKGVDSTLKIQPAKLEDSAVYLCASSPSAGRNTGELFFGEGSRLTVL.

This chain links TRBV5-1 with TRBJ1-1; possibly TRBD1 for D (6 bases). The CDR3 spans 16 residues. Between the trimmed V and J ends, which lost 1 base and 6 bases, there was a span of 19 bases. Germline-derived CDR1 and CDR2 are SGHRS and YFSETQ. CDR3 in DNA: TGCGCCAGCAGCTTGATGATCGGGGGCGCGTCCCCTGAAGCTTTCTTT. Amino acids: CASSLMIGGASPEAFF.

This clonotype was seen repeatedly, ten times or more. At one boundary the junction diverges from the germline segment, which might be a read error. The chain uses TRBV27 and TRBJ2-5; weak D call: TRBD1 (5 bases). CDR3 length: 12 amino acids. Germline values: CDR1 MNHEY, CDR2 SMNVEV (reference sequence). In nucleotides, the CDR3 is TGTGCCAGCAGTTCGTCCTTAGGGGTAGTTCACTTC. Amino acid sequence: CASSSSLGVVHF.

This clonotype was seen many times. The chain couples TRBV5-6 to TRBJ2-3, with TRBD1 matching 10 bases. CDR1 SGHDT and CDR2 YYEEEE come from the germline V gene. V trimming: 3 bases; J trimming: 4 bases; junction bases outside the gene matches: 2. This CDR3 has 14 amino acids. The CDR3 coding sequence is TGTGCCAGCAGCTGGGACAGGGGTTCAGATACGCAGTATTTT. Encoded protein: CASSWDRGSDTQYF.

As regards this clonotype: A junction end diverges from the germline sequence, so it may reflect a read error. The chain uses TRBV7-9 and TRBJ1-6; 8 nucleotides agree with TRBD1. CDR1 and CDR2 from the germline V gene are SEHNR and FQNEAQ (reference sequence). The CDR3 loop spans 14 amino acids. As DNA, the CDR3 is TGCGCCAGCAGCCCGGGACAGGTATATTCACCCCTCCACTTT. The encoded protein is CASSPGQVYSPLHF.

V usage is TRBV28 and J usage is TRBJ1-2, with TRBD1 matching over 8 bases. In germline, CDR1 is MDHEN, CDR2 SYDVKM. The CDR3 runs to 15 residues. V was pared by 3 bases and J by 8 bases, with 11 bases of the junction left unmatched. In DNA, the CDR3 is TGTGCCAGCAGTTTGTGGACAGGGCGACGGAACGGCTACACCTTC. Amino acids: CASSLWTGRRNGYTF.

The sample holds many counts of this clonotype. The CDR3 region is CASSVSSGGNEQFF. The CDR3 DNA reads as TGTGCCAGCAGTGTCTCTTCCGGGGGCAATGAGCAGTTCTTC. The chain couples TRBV2 to TRBJ2-1, with D maybe TRBD2 (6 bases). Trimming took 4 bases from V and 6 from J, leaving 13 bases between them. The CDR3 loop spans 14 amino acids. CDR1 and CDR2 (germline): SNHLY, FYNNEI.